This T cell receptor beta chain was profiled in a study of CDR3 diversity in severe acne. This clonotype was found many times. Deletions cut 4 bases from V and 3 bases from J, with 10 bases between. The CDR3 sequence is 13 residues long. Germline CDR1 is MGHRA and CDR2 is YSYEKL. MiXCR, run by TCRdb on the PCR reads, gives a single entry per CDR3 protein. The repertoire has more than 80,000 distinct CDR3 sequences, about 49% of them found once; the top ten carry about 9.9%. This chain connects TRBV4-1 to TRBJ2-7; D ambiguous. Sequenced input: blood. The source of this sequence is a male donor with severe acne vulgaris. Written as DNA, the CDR3 is TGCGCCAGCAGCCCTTATCCTGACTACGAGCAGTACGTC. It translates to CASSPYPDYEQYV.